Shown below are 9 T cell receptor beta chains from a single sample sequenced in a study of cytomegalovirus exposure and HLA in healthy donors. PCR involved 60 Vbeta and 13 Jbeta primers. Measured with immunoSEQ multiplex PCR; TCRdb has only the in-frame clones, and not every one. Altogether approximately 200,000 clones are present, roughly 84% being singletons, with the ten largest covering 1% to 1.5%. What was sequenced was PBMCs. The receptors stem from a human donor in good health.

This chain connects TRBV6-5 to TRBJ2-7; weak D call: TRBD1 (5 bases). Trimming stripped 5 bases from V and 3 bases from J, with 11 bases between. CDR3 size: 13 residues. CDR1 is MNHEY and CDR2 is SVGAGI in the germline V gene. CDR3 sequence reads: CASSTGEDYEQYF. The CDR3, as DNA: TGTGCCAGCAGTACAGGCGAAGACTACGAGCAGTACTTC.

There are a few counts of this clone. The V gene is TRBV4-1, the J gene TRBJ2-7, with D perhaps matching TRBD1 (5 bases). The CDR3 is 14 residues long. V gave up 2 bases and J gave up 10 bases, with 18 bases separating them. Germline V lookup: CDR1 MGHRA, CDR2 YSYEKL. CDR3 region: CASSQQGTITPQYF. As DNA, the CDR3 is TGCGCCAGCAGCCAACAGGGAACAATAACTCCTCAGTACTTC.

V is TRBV18 and J is TRBJ2-3, with D maybe TRBD1 (6 bases). Germline assignment: CDR1 KGHSH and CDR2 LQKENI. V gave up 5 bases and J gave up 3 bases, with 9 bases separating them. The CDR3 spans 13 residues. DNA of the CDR3: TGTGCCAGCTCAGACAGGTCTACAGATACGCAGTATTTT. As protein: CASSDRSTDTQYF.

This chain joins TRBV7-6 and TRBJ1-1, with D uncertain. The germline gives CDR1 SGHVS, CDR2 FNYEAQ. The CDR3 is made up of 14 amino acids. With 0 bases removed from V and 4 bases from J, the gap between germline ends came to 9 bases. CDR3 protein: CASSLATRGTEAFF. For the CDR3, the DNA is TGTGCCAGCAGCTTAGCGACCCGGGGCACTGAAGCTTTCTTT.

In the case of this clone: Within the sample, other DNA sequences also encode this same CDR3. This CDR3 is CASSSSYEQYF. The CDR3 nucleotides read TGTGCCAGCAGTTCGTCCTACGAGCAGTACTTC. The V gene is TRBV28, the J gene TRBJ2-7, with D unresolved. CDR1 MDHEN and CDR2 SYDVKM come from the germline V gene. Trimming shortened V by 4 bases and J by 1 base, and 2 bases separated the two germline ends. CDR3 length equals 11 residues.

The chain is built from TRBV30 and TRBJ2-1; 8 bases are shared with TRBD1. The germline gives CDR1 GTSNPN, CDR2 SVGIG (reference sequence). V trimming: 4 bases; J trimming: 8 bases; junction bases outside the gene matches: 10. This CDR3 contains 14 residues. The CDR3 coding sequence is TGTGCCTGGACCACAGGGACAGGAGGCGATGAGCAGTTCTTC. Translation: CAWTTGTGGDEQFF.

V is TRBV10-3 and J is TRBJ2-3; D is perhaps TRBD1 (6 bases). Germline V gives CDR1 ENHRY, CDR2 SYGVKD. With 4 bases removed from V and 4 bases from J, the gap between germline ends came to 6 bases. This CDR3 contains 12 residues. The CDR3 region is CAISAGADTQYF. In DNA, the CDR3 is TGTGCCATCAGTGCAGGGGCAGATACGCAGTATTTT.

The chain employs TRBV6-5 and TRBJ2-5; D may be TRBD2 (5 bases). V lost 2 bases and J 3 bases, leaving 13 bases between the germline ends. This CDR3 has 15 residues. Germline loops: CDR1 MNHEY, CDR2 SVGAGI. The CDR3 coding sequence is TGTGCCAGCAGTTACCCGGCAGGAGGAGAAGAGACCCAGTACTTC. Translation: CASSYPAGGEETQYF.

This chain links TRBV2 with TRBJ2-7, with 7 bases lining up with TRBD2. V lost 4 bases and J lost 3; bases outside the gene matches: 9. CDR1 is SNHLY, CDR2 FYNNEI, per germline. This CDR3 is built from 15 residues. The CDR3 region is CASSATGTINYEQYF. CDR3 coding DNA: TGTGCCAGCAGTGCCACCGGGACTATTAACTACGAGCAGTACTTC.